This is a list of T cell receptor beta chains from one sample in a study of cytomegalovirus exposure and HLA in healthy donors. The method was immunoSEQ multiplex PCR; TCRdb's version includes in-frame clones alone and lacks a portion of them. The sample lists 110,000 or so clones, 65% to 85% occurring once. What was sequenced was PBMCs. The receptors here all came from a man aged 45-60 years in good health and CMV-seropositive. The CDR3 runs from the conserved cysteine through the conserved F or W. D genes are given only for firm matches. Clone size is not always given. Where it is, it says once, few, many or a class for expanded clones.

V gene	J gene	clone size	D gene	CDR3 DNA	CDR3 protein
TRBV7-2	TRBJ2-5	NA	NA	TGTGCCAGCAGTCGTCAGCACCAACGGGTTCAAGAGACCCAGTACTTC	CASSRQHQRVQETQYF
TRBV5-4	TRBJ2-7	NA	NA	TGTGCCAGCAGCTCTCGGAGCGCGCCCGAGCAGTACTTC	CASSSRSAPEQYF
TRBV5-1	TRBJ2-3	NA	TRBD1	TGCGCCAGCAGCTTGCCCTTACAGGGGCGCACAGATACGCAGTATTTT	CASSLPLQGRTDTQYF
TRBV6-1	TRBJ1-4	few	TRBD1	TGTGCCAGCAGTGCTACTCCGGGACAGGGGAATGAAAAACTGTTTTTT	CASSATPGQGNEKLFF
TRBV11-3	TRBJ1-3	NA	NA	TGTGCCAGCAGCTTAAGCGGATCTGGAAACACCATATATTTT	CASSLSGSGNTIYF
TRBV19	TRBJ2-1	NA	NA	TGTGCCAGTAGGGAGCGCCTCCTCTACAATGAGCAGTTCTTC	CASRERLLYNEQFF
TRBV5-1	TRBJ2-2	NA	TRBD2	TGCGCCAGCAGCGTGGGACTAGCGGGGAACACCGGGGAGCTGTTTTTT	CASSVGLAGNTGELFF
TRBV7-2	TRBJ2-5	NA	TRBD2	TGTGCCAGCAGCTTAAGAGCGGGGGCCCTCGGGGAGACCCAGTACTTC	CASSLRAGALGETQYF
TRBV2	TRBJ1-5	NA	TRBD1	TGTGCCAGCAGTAGGGGGCAGGGTGGCCAGCATTTT	CASSRGQGGQHF
TRBV2	TRBJ2-7	NA	TRBD1	TGTGCCAGCAGTGAGGAACCGGGACAGGGAACCTACGAGCAGTACTTC	CASSEEPGQGTYEQYF
TRBV7-2	TRBJ1-1	few	NA	TGTGCCAGCAGCCTAACTCCAGGGGTGAACACTGAAGCTTTCTTT	CASSLTPGVNTEAFF
TRBV27	TRBJ2-7	once	NA	TGTGCCAGCAGTCCCTACGGGAGCCGGTACGAGCAGTACTTC	CASSPYGSRYEQYF
TRBV5-1	TRBJ2-5	NA	NA	TGCGCCAGCAGCCCTCGACTAAGGGAGACCCAGTACTTC	CASSPRLRETQYF
TRBV6-5	TRBJ2-7	NA	TRBD2	TGTGCCAGCAGTTACAAGGGGACTAAGATCTACGAGCAGTACTTC	CASSYKGTKIYEQYF
TRBV6-1	TRBJ2-7	NA	NA	TGTGCCAGCCGCCTCGGAGGTACCTACGAGCAGTACTTC	CASRLGGTYEQYF
TRBV5-1	TRBJ1-2	NA	NA	TGCGCCAGCAGCTTGGCCTATCCGGTCAGGTCTAACTATGGCTACACCTTC	CASSLAYPVRSNYGYTF
TRBV11-2	TRBJ1-2	few	TRBD1	TGTGCCAGTCAGGGGGACAGTCTTAACTATGGCTACACCTTC	CASQGDSLNYGYTF
TRBV29-1	TRBJ2-1	NA	TRBD2	TGCAGCGGGGGACTAGTCCGCAATGAGCAGTTCTTC	CSGGLVRNEQFF
TRBV7-9	TRBJ2-3	NA	TRBD2	TGTGCCAGCAGCTCCGCCAATCGACTAGCGGGGGATCCAGATACGCAGTATTTT	CASSSANRLAGDPDTQYF
TRBV5-1	TRBJ2-5	NA	NA	TGCGCCAGCGGGCGGACAGCCCAAGAGACCCAGTACTTC	CASGRTAQETQYF
TRBV27	TRBJ2-2	NA	NA	TGTGCCACCATACCGCAGGGAGGTGTCGGGGAGCTGTTTTTT	CATIPQGGVGELFF
TRBV5-1	TRBJ1-1	NA	NA	TGCGCCAGCAGTTACCTTGCTTCGGCCTCAGGTGAAGCTTTCTTT	CASSYLASASGEAFF
TRBV10-2	TRBJ2-2	few	TRBD2	TGCGCCAGCAGTGTGTCTAGCGGCACCGGGGAGCTGTTTTTT	CASSVSSGTGELFF
TRBV15	TRBJ1-4	NA	NA	TGTGCCACCAGCAGACTCAATGAAAAACTGTTTTTT	CATSRLNEKLFF
TRBV7-9	TRBJ1-6	NA	TRBD1	TGTTCCAGCAGCTTTTGGACAGGGGCCCCTGATTCACCCCTCCACTTT	CSSSFWTGAPDSPLHF
TRBV7-2	TRBJ2-3	NA	TRBD2	TGTGCCAGCAGCTTAGCTCTAGCGGGGGGCACCACAGATACGCAGTATTTT	CASSLALAGGTTDTQYF
TRBV7-6	TRBJ2-2	NA	TRBD1	TGTGCCAGCAGCTTACGGTCAGGGGGTCGTAGCACCGGGGAGCTGTTTTTT	CASSLRSGGRSTGELFF
TRBV28	TRBJ2-5	few	NA	TGTGCCAGCAGTTTAGGCAGGGACTACCAAGAGACCCAGTACTTC	CASSLGRDYQETQYF